The next 5 T cell receptor beta chains were all read from a single sample in a study of T cell clonality in common variable immunodeficiency. Using immunoSEQ multiplex PCR, the repertoire was profiled, and TCRdb retains in-frame clones only, with some absent. The repertoire shows 45,000 to 65,000 clones, none seen only once; the top ten take 2% to 2.5%. Sequencing was carried out using peripheral blood mononuclear cells. These TCRs come from a person aged 18 to 75 in good health.

This clone has at least ten counts. The sequence runs out 3 residues before the end of the CDR3; the remainder is reconstructed from the germline J gene. The chain carries TRBV7-9 and TRBJ1-2, with D possibly matching TRBD1 (5 bases). The V gene's germline CDR1 is SEHNR and CDR2 FQNEAQ (reference sequence). V shed 5 bases and J shed 0 bases, with 13 bases lying between them. CDR3 length equals 15 residues. The part of the CDR3 DNA that was read is TGTGCCAGCAGCCAACAGGCTTTAGCTAACTATGGC. Its translation: CASSQQALANYG. The complete CDR3 sequence is CASSQQALANYGYTF.

This clone was recorded at least ten times. The observed sequence ends 3 residues before the CDR3 terminus, with the missing tail filled in from the germline J gene. V is TRBV12-3 or TRBV12-4 and J is TRBJ1-3; tentatively, D is TRBD1 (6 bases). This CDR3 region has 15 residues. Trimming took 6 bases from V and 0 from J, leaving 12 bases between them. The CDR3 here is CASSSQGHSGNTIYF. The covered CDR3 bases are TGTGCCAGCAGCTCACAGGGCCACTCTGGAAACACC.

Ten or more counts support this clone. From the germline J gene comes the end of the CDR3, since the read stops 3 residues before it. The chain carries TRBV2 and TRBJ1-5; weak D call: TRBD1 (5 bases). The germline V and J ends were trimmed by 7 bases and 0 bases, with 10 bases remaining between them. The CDR3 loop spans 14 amino acids. Germline V gene sequence: CDR1 SNHLY, CDR2 FYNNEI. The CDR3 here is CASNDRDSNQPQHF. CDR3 DNA, as far as it was read: TGTGCCAGCAATGACAGAGATAGCAATCAGCCC.

At least ten counts were recorded for this clone. Read data end 3 residues before the CDR3 end; the end is taken from the germline J gene. The rearrangement joins TRBV30 to TRBJ2-3, with 9 bases fitting TRBD2. With V trimmed by 4 bases and J by 1 base, 0 bases remained unmatched. CDR3 size: 13 residues. Germline loops: CDR1 GTSNPN, CDR2 SVGIG (reference sequence). The sequenced CDR3 bases are TGTGCCTGGACTAGCGGGGGCACAGATACG. It specifies CAWTSGGTDT. The CDR3 reads in full as CAWTSGGTDTQYF.

This clone was observed many times. The CDR3 goes on 3 residues after the read ends, and that part is filled in from the germline J gene. The J gene is TRBJ2-3, the V gene TRBV20-1; 9 nucleotides line up with TRBD1. V was clipped by 3 bases and J by 4 bases; unmatched bases: 5. The CDR3 has 14 residues. From germline, CDR1 is DFQATT and CDR2 SNEGSKA (reference sequence). The CDR3 sequence is CSASTGGRADTQYF. The sequenced CDR3 bases are TGCAGTGCTAGTACAGGGGGCAGGGCAGATACG.